This T cell receptor (beta chain) emerged from a study of T cell responses to AZD1222 COVID-19 vaccine. As for this clone: The antigen remains undetermined.

TCRdb's table, derived via immunoSEQ multiplex PCR, lists solely in-frame clones and lacks some. The sample shows 100,000 to 130,000 clones, over 80% of them seen only once. General study findings and limits: Nearly half of spike-specific TCRs reportedly go after variant regions that carry no mutations.

Sequences were derived from peripheral blood, sampled 28 days after the second AZD1222 dose. The receptor's source is an adult who received the AZD1222 COVID-19 vaccine.

Written as DNA, the CDR3 is TGTGCCATCAGTGAGCCGCTCGGGGGAGAAGAGACCCAGTACTTC. Translated, it gives CAISEPLGGEETQYF. The rearrangement uses TRBV10-3 and TRBJ2-5; a weak D match, TRBD2 (6 bases). The V gene's germline CDR1 is ENHRY and CDR2 SYGVKD. V was cut by 2 bases and J by 3 bases, with 13 bases left in between. The CDR3 is made up of 15 amino acids.